This passage covers 4 T cell receptor beta chains from one sample sequenced in a study of T cells in Graves' hyperthyroidism and ophthalmopathy. Authors of the study amplified TCR beta CDR3 regions from RNA transcripts. During a first-round RT-PCR of the TCR CDR3, the HTBI primer set was used. TCRdb re-derived calls from the multiplex PCR reads in MiXCR, one entry per CDR3 protein. The profile covers around 350,000 distinct CDR3 sequences, with about 13% appearing a single time and 9% to 9.5% taken by the ten largest. The sample taken for sequencing was blood. Receptors were obtained from a woman aged 18-35 years with Graves' hyperthyroidism.

This clonotype was detected many times. The CDR3 loop is CAIFGVLNEQFF. CDR3 nucleotides: TGTGCCATTTTTGGAGTTCTCAATGAGCAGTTCTTC. The gene calls are TRBV7-9 and TRBJ2-1; D unclear. The V end lost 10 bases, the J end lost 6 bases, and 13 bases lay between the germline ends. CDR1 and CDR2 from the germline V gene are SEHNR and FQNEAQ (reference sequence). CDR3 size: 12 residues.

There are many counts of this clonotype. The CDR3 loop reads CASSTGPSGSYEQYF. The CDR3 nucleotides are TGTGCCAGCAGTACCGGGCCCTCGGGCTCCTACGAGCAGTACTTC. The chain combines TRBV12-3 or TRBV12-4 with TRBJ2-7; no firm D call. Between the trimmed V and J ends, which lost 5 bases and 0 bases, there was a span of 14 bases. CDR3 length: 15 residues.

This clonotype was counted ten times or more. The genes are TRBV7-6 and TRBJ2-3, with 8 bases that match TRBD1. Germline CDR1 is SGHVS and CDR2 is FNYEAQ. J lost 2 bases, V lost 0 bases, and 4 bases had no gene match. CDR3 length: 16 amino acids. The CDR3 here is CASSLAATGATDTQYF. CDR3 bases: TGTGCCAGCAGCTTAGCGGCGACAGGGGCCACAGATACGCAGTATTTT.

This clonotype was recorded at least ten times. The chain recombines TRBV12-3 or TRBV12-4 with TRBJ1-5; tentative D call: TRBD1 (6 bases). The V and J ends lost 5 bases and 2 bases respectively, with 13 bases between them. The CDR3 contains 15 residues. CDR3 sequence: CASSNRAGGNQPQHF. CDR3 DNA: TGTGCCAGCAGTAACAGGGCGGGCGGCAATCAGCCCCAGCATTTT.